This T cell receptor (beta chain) was observed in a study of cytomegalovirus exposure and HLA in healthy donors. Using immunoSEQ multiplex PCR, the repertoire was profiled, and TCRdb retains in-frame clones only, with some absent. The data contain 95,000 to 150,000 clones, approximately 95% of them singletons. This CDR3 has 15 residues. Germline CDR1 SGHTA, CDR2 FQGNSA. The trim removed 3 bases at V and 1 base at J, leaving 2 bases unmatched. The donors formed part of the approximately 130-subject validation cohort, distinct from the approximately 630-subject first cohort. J is TRBJ2-4 and V is TRBV7-2, with TRBD1 matching 8 bases. The sequenced material came from PBMCs. The sequence was obtained from a man aged 18 to 30 in good health and CMV-seronegative. CDR3 amino acids: CASSFQGAAKNIQYF. CDR3 DNA sequence: TGTGCCAGCAGCTTCCAGGGGGCGGCCAAAAACATTCAGTACTTC.